This is a list of T cell receptor beta chains from one sample in a study of immune heterogeneity within non-small cell lung tumors. TCRdb re-derived calls from the multiplex PCR reads in MiXCR, one entry per CDR3 protein. The sample carries several thousand distinct CDR3 sequences, around 52% recorded once. The sample taken for sequencing was lung tumor tissue. These TCRs come from a man between 65 and 85 years old with non-small cell lung cancer. Both conserved end residues are part of each CDR3.

len	v_gene	CDR3aa
15	TRBV7-9	CASSLVRIRDNEQFF
14	TRBV5-1	CASSKGQGGYEQYF
14	TRBV6-2/TRBV6-3	CASSYAGTAHEQYF
13	TRBV20-1	CSALGGGADGYTF
15	TRBV7-2	CASTRGQGRSNEQFF
13	TRBV27	CASSTQGAEEAFF
12	TRBV6-1	CASTNRVDTIYF
14	TRBV20-1	CSARARTLNTEAFF
14	TRBV10-3	CAIGTGDSNQPQHF
14	TRBV7-9	CASSSTVQNYGYTF
15	TRBV2	CASTEGGVNNQPQHF
14	TRBV4-1	CASSQDLGRAEAFF
11	TRBV5-7	CASSEAYEQYF
16	TRBV12-3/TRBV12-4	CASRTTLAGGYNEQFF
14	TRBV11-2	CASSLALAYNEQFF
11	TRBV19	CATSAGETQYF
15	TRBV29-1	CSVEREDRSSYEQYF
16	TRBV6-2/TRBV6-3	CASSRRSGLAGGTQFF
11	TRBV7-9	CASSYGYGYTF
19	TRBV11-2	CASSLVGLAGTLSYNEQFF
14	TRBV20-1	CSAATASGRNEQFF
16	TRBV30	CAWSVLGYSSYNEQFF
13	TRBV4-3	CASSPDSYNEQFF
14	TRBV4-3	CASSKKAGFYEQYF
16	TRBV24-1	CATSDYGLAGRETQYF
15	TRBV6-2/TRBV6-3	CASSYGGIAYNEQFF
19	TRBV9	CASSAGMGMREYGAGELFF
14	TRBV20-1	CSAISPQIPYEQYF
14	TRBV7-9	CASSQSGTMETQYF
14	TRBV27	CASSLGSSYNEQFF